This T cell receptor (beta chain) was captured in a study of radiation and T cells in renal cell carcinoma. Study overall: Nephrectomy followed 15 Gy stereotactic body radiation by 4 weeks.

Time point defined: baseline pretreatment blood. Treatment of the sample: 15 Gy SBRT to primary tumor, nephrectomy 4 weeks later. Trimming removed 11 bases from V and 6 bases from J; junction bases left unmatched: 18. The CDR3 covers 17 residues. The germline V gene has CDR1 ENHRY and CDR2 SYGVKD. The protocol was immunoSEQ multiplex PCR, while the TCRdb copy is restricted to in-frame clones and leaves out a portion. Of roughly 120,000 clones in the sample, 82% were seen once. The specimen was blood, collected from a patient whose treatment included radiotherapy and nephrectomy. The rearrangement uses TRBV10-3 and TRBJ2-7, with 14 positions matching TRBD2. The source is a woman between 55 and 75 years old with renal cell carcinoma. CDR3 DNA: TGTGCCGTGGACCCCGGGACTAGCGGGAGAAAGGGGCTCGAGCAGTACTTC. Encoded protein: CAVDPGTSGRKGLEQYF.